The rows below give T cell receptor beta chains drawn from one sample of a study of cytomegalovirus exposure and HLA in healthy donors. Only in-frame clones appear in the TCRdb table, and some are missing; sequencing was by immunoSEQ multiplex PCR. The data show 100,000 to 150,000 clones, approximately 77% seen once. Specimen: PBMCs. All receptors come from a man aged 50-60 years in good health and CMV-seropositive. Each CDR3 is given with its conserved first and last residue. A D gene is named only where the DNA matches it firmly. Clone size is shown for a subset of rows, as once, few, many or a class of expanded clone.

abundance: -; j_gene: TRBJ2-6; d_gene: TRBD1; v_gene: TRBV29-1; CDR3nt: TGCAGCGTGCAGGGGGACAGTGTCTCTGGGGCCAACGTCCTGACTTTC; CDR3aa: CSVQGDSVSGANVLTF
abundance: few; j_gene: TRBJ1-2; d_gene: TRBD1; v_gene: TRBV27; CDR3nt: TGTGCCAGCAGTCCCTCCGGACAGGGGGTGAGAGGCTACACCTTC; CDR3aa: CASSPSGQGVRGYTF
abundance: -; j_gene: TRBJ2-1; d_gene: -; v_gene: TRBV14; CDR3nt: TGTGCCAGCAGCCCGGGTAGGGGGGGATTATACAATGAGCAGTTCTTC; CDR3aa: CASSPGRGGLYNEQFF
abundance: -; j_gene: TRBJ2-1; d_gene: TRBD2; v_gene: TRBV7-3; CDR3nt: TGTGCCAGCAGCAATAGCGGGGGGGCCGATACTGAGCAGTTCTTC; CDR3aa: CASSNSGGADTEQFF
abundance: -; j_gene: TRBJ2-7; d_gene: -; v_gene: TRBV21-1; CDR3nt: TGTGCCAGCAGCGACGGACAGGGGGCAAGGGAGCAGTACTTC; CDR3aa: CASSDGQGAREQYF
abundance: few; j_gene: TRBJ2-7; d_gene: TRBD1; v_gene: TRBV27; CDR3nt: TGTGCCAGCAGTTCCTCCGGGACAGAGCACTACGAGCAGTACTTC; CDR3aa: CASSSSGTEHYEQYF
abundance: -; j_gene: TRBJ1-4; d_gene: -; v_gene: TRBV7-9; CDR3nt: TGTGCCAGCAGCTCCGGACAGTTTAATGAAAAACTGTTTTTT; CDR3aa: CASSSGQFNEKLFF
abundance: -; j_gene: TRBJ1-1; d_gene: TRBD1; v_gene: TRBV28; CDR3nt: TGTGCCAGCAGACGTGACAGGGTTGCTGAAGCTTTCTTT; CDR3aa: CASRRDRVAEAFF
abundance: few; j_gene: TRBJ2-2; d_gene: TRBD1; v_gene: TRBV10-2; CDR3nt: TGCGCCAGCAGTGATGTAAGGGGACAGACGAACACCGGGGAGCTGTTTTTT; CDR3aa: CASSDVRGQTNTGELFF
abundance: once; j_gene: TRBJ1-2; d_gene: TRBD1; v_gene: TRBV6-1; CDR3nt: TGTGCCAGCAGTCCCCTGGACAGGGTTCGGTATGGCTACACCTTC; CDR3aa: CASSPLDRVRYGYTF
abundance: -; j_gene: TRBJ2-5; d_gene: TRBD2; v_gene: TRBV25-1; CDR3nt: TGTGCCAGCAGTGACGGGACTAGCGGGACCCTGAGGGAGACCCAGTACTTC; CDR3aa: CASSDGTSGTLRETQYF
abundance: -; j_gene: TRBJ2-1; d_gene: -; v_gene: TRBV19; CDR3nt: TGTGCCAGTAGTATAATCCCGCTACACAATGAGCAGTTCTTC; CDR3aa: CASSIIPLHNEQFF
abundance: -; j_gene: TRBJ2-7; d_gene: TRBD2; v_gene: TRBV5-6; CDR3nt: TGTGCCAGCAGCTCGACGGGACTAGCCTACGAGCAGTACTTC; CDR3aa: CASSSTGLAYEQYF
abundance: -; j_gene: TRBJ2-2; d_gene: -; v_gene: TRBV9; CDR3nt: TGTGCCAGCAGCAGAGAGGGAGGAAACACCGGGGAGCTGTTTTTT; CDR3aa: CASSREGGNTGELFF
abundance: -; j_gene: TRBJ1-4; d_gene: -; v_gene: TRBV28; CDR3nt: TGTGCCAGCAACGGTGAAAAACTGTTTTTT; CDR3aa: CASNGEKLFF
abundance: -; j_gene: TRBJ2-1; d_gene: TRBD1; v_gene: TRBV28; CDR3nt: TGTGCCAGCAGTGTGACAGGGTATGAGCAGTTCTTC; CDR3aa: CASSVTGYEQFF
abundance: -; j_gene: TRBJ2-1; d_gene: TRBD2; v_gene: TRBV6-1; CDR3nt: TGTGCCAGCAGTGAAGTGAGGACTAGCAGGTACAATGAGCAGTTCTTC; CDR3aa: CASSEVRTSRYNEQFF
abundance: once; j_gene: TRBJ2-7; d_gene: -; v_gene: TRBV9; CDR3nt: TGTGCCAGCAGCGTGCGTTCAACAGGGTACGAGCAGTACTTC; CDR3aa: CASSVRSTGYEQYF
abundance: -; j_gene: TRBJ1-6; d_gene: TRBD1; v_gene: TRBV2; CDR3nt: TGTGCCAGTCGGGACAGGGTATCCTCACCCCTCCACTTT; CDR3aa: CASRDRVSSPLHF
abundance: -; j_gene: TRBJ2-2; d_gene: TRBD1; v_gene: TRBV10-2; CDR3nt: TGCGCCAGCAGTGAATCGACAGGGGTTGGGGAGCTGTTTTTT; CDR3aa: CASSESTGVGELFF
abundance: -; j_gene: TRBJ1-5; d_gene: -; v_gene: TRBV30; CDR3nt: TGTGCCTGGAGTGTCCAAGGGAGACAGCCCCAGCATTTT; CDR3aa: CAWSVQGRQPQHF
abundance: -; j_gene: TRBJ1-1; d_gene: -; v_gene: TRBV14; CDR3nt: TGTGCCAGCAGCATCGGAAGGGGTTGGACTGAAGCTTTCTTT; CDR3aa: CASSIGRGWTEAFF
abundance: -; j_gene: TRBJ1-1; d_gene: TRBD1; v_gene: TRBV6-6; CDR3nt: TGTGCCAGCAGCAGGGGGCCGACTGAAGCTTTCTTT; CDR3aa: CASSRGPTEAFF
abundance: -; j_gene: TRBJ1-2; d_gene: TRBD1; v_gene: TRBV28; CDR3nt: TGTGCCAGCAGTTTGAAGGGGGCAGTTGGCTACACCTTC; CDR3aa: CASSLKGAVGYTF
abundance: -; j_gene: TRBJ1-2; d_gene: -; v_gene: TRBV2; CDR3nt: TGTGCCAGCAGGGGCGGGAGGGTAGGAGGCTACACCTTC; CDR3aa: CASRGGRVGGYTF
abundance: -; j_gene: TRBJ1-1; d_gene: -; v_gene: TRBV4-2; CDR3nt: TGTGCCAGCAGCCAAGACGGGGCTGAAGCTTTCTTT; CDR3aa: CASSQDGAEAFF
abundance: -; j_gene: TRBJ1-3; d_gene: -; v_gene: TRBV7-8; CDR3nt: TGTGCCAGCAGCTTAACGCGGGCAATTGGAGGAAACACCATATATTTT; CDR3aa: CASSLTRAIGGNTIYF
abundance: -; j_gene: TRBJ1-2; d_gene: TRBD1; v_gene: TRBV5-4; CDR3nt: TGTGCCACCAGGGACAGGGGGCGGTTAGGTGGTGGCTACACCTTC; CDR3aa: CATRDRGRLGGGYTF
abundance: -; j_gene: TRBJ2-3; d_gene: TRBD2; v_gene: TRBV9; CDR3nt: TGTGCCAGCAGCGAGTCCCGAACTAGCGGAGGGAGGACAGATACGCAGTATTTT; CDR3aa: CASSESRTSGGRTDTQYF
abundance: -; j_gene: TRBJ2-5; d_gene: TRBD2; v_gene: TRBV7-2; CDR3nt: TGTGCCAGCAGCTCGACTAGCGGGAGAGGGCAAGAGACCCAGTACTTC; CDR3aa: CASSSTSGRGQETQYF
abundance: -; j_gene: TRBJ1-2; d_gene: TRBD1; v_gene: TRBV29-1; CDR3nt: TGCAGCGTGCCCACACAGGGGGATCACAACTATGGCTACACCTTC; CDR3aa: CSVPTQGDHNYGYTF
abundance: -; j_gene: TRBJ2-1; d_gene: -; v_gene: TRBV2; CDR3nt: TGTGCCAGCCAATTAGCGGATGGGAACAATGAGCAGTTCTTC; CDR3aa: CASQLADGNNEQFF
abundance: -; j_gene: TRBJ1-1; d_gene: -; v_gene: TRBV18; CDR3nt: TGTGCCAGCACGCCCGTCCAGGGTAGAGCTTTCTTT; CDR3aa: CASTPVQGRAFF
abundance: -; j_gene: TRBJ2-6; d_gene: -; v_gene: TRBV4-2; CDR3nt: TGTGCCAGCAGCCAAGAAGGACTCAAAAGCTCTGGGGCCAACGTCCTGACTTTC; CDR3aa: CASSQEGLKSSGANVLTF
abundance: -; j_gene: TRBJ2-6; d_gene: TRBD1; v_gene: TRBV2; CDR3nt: TGTGCCAGCAGCCAGACAGGGGGCGCTGGGGCCAACGTCCTGACTTTC; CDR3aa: CASSQTGGAGANVLTF
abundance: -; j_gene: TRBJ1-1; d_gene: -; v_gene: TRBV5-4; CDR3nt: TGTGCCAGCAGGGTACAGGTGGACACTGAAGCTTTCTTT; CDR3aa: CASRVQVDTEAFF
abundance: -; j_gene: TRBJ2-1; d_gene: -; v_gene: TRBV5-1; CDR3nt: TGCGCCAGCAGCCCCAGGGGCGGGACAGCCTACAATGAGCAGTTCTTC; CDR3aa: CASSPRGGTAYNEQFF
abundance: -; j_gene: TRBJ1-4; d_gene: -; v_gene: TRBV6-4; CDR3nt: TGTGCCAGCAGTGTTGACACCTTTACTGAAAAACTGTTTTTT; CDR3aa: CASSVDTFTEKLFF
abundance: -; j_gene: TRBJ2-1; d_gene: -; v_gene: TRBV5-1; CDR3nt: TGCGCCAGCAGCTTGAAGATGGAGCGCAATGAGCAGTTCTTC; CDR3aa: CASSLKMERNEQFF
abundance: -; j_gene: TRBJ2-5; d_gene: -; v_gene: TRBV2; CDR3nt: TGTGCCAGCAGTGAATGGACACCACAAGAGACCCAGTACTTC; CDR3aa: CASSEWTPQETQYF
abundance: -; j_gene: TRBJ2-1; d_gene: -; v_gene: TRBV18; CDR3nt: TGTGCCAGCTCGCTCGACAGGTCGTACAATGAGCAGTTCTTC; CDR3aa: CASSLDRSYNEQFF
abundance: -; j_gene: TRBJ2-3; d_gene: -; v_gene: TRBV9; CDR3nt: TGTGCCAGCAGCGTAGATCCGGGGAGCGCTTTCTCAGATACGCAGTATTTT; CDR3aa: CASSVDPGSAFSDTQYF
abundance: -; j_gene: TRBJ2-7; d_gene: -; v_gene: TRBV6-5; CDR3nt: TGTGCCAGCAGCCGAGGGAGAACCGGCTACGAGCAGTACTTC; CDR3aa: CASSRGRTGYEQYF